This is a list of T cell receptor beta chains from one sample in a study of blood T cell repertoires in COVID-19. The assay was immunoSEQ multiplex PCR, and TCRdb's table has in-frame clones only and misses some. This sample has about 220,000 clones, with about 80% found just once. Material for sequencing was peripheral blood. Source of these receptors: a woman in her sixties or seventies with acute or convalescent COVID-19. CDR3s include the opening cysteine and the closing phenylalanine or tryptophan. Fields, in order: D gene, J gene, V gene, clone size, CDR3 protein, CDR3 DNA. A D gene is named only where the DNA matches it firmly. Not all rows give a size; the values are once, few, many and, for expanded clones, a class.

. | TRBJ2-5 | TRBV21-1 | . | CASSTRLATETQYF | TGTGCCAGCAGCACTCGACTAGCGACCGAGACCCAGTACTTC
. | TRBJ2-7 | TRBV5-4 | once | CASSLGGFSSYEQYF | TGTGCCAGCAGCTTAGGGGGATTTAGCTCCTACGAGCAGTACTTC
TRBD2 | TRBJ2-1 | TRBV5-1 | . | CASSLGGGAGDEQFF | TGCGCCAGCAGCTTGGGCGGGGGGGCCGGCGATGAGCAGTTCTTC
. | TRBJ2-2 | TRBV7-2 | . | CASSFGIPNTGELFF | TGTGCCAGCAGCTTCGGGATCCCGAACACCGGGGAGCTGTTTTTT
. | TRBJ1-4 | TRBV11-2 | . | CASSSQGEKLFF | TGTGCCAGCAGCTCTCAGGGTGAAAAACTGTTTTTT
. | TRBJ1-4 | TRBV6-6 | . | CASSYRGGATNEKLFF | TGTGCCAGCAGTTACAGGGGAGGGGCAACTAATGAAAAACTGTTTTTT
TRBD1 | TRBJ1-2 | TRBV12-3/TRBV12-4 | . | CASSSQGARGYTF | TGTGCCAGCAGTTCACAGGGGGCGCGTGGCTACACCTTC
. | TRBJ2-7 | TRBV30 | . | CAWSYSTVGYEQYF | TGTGCCTGGAGTTATTCGACAGTCGGGTACGAGCAGTACTTC
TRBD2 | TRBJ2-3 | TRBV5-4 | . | CASSPGLAHTDTQYF | TGTGCCAGCAGCCCGGGACTAGCGCACACAGATACGCAGTATTTT
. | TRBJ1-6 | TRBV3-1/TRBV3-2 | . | CASSHRRTNSPLHF | TGTGCCAGCAGCCACCGCAGGACAAATTCACCCCTCCACTTT
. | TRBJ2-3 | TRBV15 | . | CATSRGLYPSSEDTQYF | TGTGCCACCAGCCGCGGACTGTATCCGAGTTCAGAAGATACGCAGTATTTT
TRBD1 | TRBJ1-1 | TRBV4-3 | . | CASSQDPETGLAFF | TGCGCCAGCAGCCAAGATCCCGAGACAGGGCTGGCTTTCTTT
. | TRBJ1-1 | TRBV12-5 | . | CASGLAGILSTEAFF | TGTGCTAGTGGTTTGGCGGGGATACTGAGCACTGAAGCTTTCTTT
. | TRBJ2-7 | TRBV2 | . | CASRDSFRGYEQYF | TGTGCCAGCAGGGACAGTTTCAGGGGCTACGAGCAGTACTTC
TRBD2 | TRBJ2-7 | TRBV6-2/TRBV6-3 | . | CASSYSRLAGGGEQYF | TGTGCCAGCAGTTACAGCCGACTAGCGGGGGGCGGCGAGCAGTACTTC
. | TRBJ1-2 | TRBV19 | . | CASSLDGDYGYTF | TGTGCCAGTAGTCTTGACGGAGACTATGGCTACACCTTC